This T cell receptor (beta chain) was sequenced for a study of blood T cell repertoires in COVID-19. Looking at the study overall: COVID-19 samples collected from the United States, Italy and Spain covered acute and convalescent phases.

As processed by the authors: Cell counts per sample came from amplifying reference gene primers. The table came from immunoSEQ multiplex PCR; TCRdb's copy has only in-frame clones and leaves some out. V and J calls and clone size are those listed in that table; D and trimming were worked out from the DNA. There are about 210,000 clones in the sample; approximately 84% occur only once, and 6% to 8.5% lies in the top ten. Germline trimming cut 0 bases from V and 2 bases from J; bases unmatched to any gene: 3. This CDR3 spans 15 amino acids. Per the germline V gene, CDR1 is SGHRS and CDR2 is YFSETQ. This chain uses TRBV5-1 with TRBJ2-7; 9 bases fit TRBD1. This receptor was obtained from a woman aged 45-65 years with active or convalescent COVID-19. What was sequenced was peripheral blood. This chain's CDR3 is CASSLDGTGPYEQYF. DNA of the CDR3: TGCGCCAGCAGCTTGGATGGGACAGGGCCCTACGAGCAGTACTTC.